The 22 T cell receptor beta chains reported below all come from one sample, sequenced in a study of blood T cell repertoires in COVID-19. TCRdb's table, derived via immunoSEQ multiplex PCR, lists solely in-frame clones and lacks some. This sample has approximately 79,000 clones; around 80% occur once, and the top ten carry 9.5% to 15%. Sequenced: peripheral blood. Receptor source: a middle-aged man with COVID-19, enrolled during active disease.

The chain links TRBV6-7 to TRBJ2-5; 11 bases map to TRBD1. TRBV6-7 is treated as an ORF (open reading frame) with a function not yet certain. J gave up 5 bases and V 4 bases, and 6 bases lay outside the gene matches. This CDR3 has 15 amino acids. The CDR3 protein is CASSFWTGGLETQYF. The DNA for the CDR3 is TGTGCCAGCAGTTTTTGGACAGGGGGCTTGGAGACCCAGTACTTC.

CDR3 sequence: CSVAPTEYF. The DNA of the CDR3 is TGCAGCGTTGCCCCGACTGAGTACTTC. V gene TRBV29-1 combines with J gene TRBJ2-7, with no clear D. This CDR3 is 9 amino acids long. V was clipped by 4 bases and J by 11 bases, with 9 bases between them. Germline V gives CDR1 SQVTM, CDR2 ANQGSEA.

V is TRBV30 and J is TRBJ1-5; TRBD1 agrees at 8 bases. V gave up 3 bases and J gave up 7 bases; unmatched junction bases: 8. This CDR3 region has 14 residues. Germline CDR1 and CDR2: GTSNPN and SVGIG (reference sequence). As DNA, the CDR3 is TGTGCCTGGAGCTCCGGACAGGGACGGCAGCCCCAGCATTTT. Residues: CAWSSGQGRQPQHF.

The chain couples TRBV6-5 to TRBJ1-3, with D possibly matching TRBD1 (5 bases). Germline CDR1 MNHEY, CDR2 SVGAGI. The length of the CDR3 is 15 residues. Trimming removed 7 bases at V and 1 base at J, with 14 bases between. The CDR3: CASIKDRTSGNTIYF. The DNA for the CDR3 is TGTGCCAGCATAAAAGACAGAACGTCTGGAAACACCATATATTTT.

The rearrangement links TRBV6-4 to TRBJ2-4; D possibly corresponds to TRBD1 (5 bases). The CDR3 contains 11 residues. The V and J ends lost 5 bases and 15 bases respectively, with 14 bases between them. The germline CDR1 and CDR2 sequences are MRHNA and SNTAGT. The CDR3 loop is CASSSTVMLYF. CDR3 coding DNA: TGTGCCAGCAGTTCGACAGTAATGCTGTACTTC.

J is TRBJ1-4 and V is TRBV24-1; no firm D call. The CDR3 extends over 15 amino acids. Germline lookup yields CDR1 KGHDR and CDR2 SFDVKD. V lost 7 bases and J 6 bases, leaving 17 bases between the germline ends. CDR3 sequence: CATSLGRTRDEKLFF. The CDR3 DNA reads TGTGCCACCAGCCTCGGTCGAACTAGGGATGAAAAACTGTTTTTT.

The chain has TRBV28 and TRBJ1-1; D remains unclear. V was shortened by 3 bases and J by 4 bases, with 9 bases between the two germline ends. The CDR3 contains 13 residues. Germline values: CDR1 MDHEN, CDR2 SYDVKM. The CDR3 DNA follows: TGTGCCAGCAGTTTGGTCCGACTCACTGAAGCTTTCTTT. Translated, it gives CASSLVRLTEAFF. The full variable domain, with the rest looked up from reference TRBV28 and TRBJ1-1, is DVKVTQSSRYLVKRTGEKVFLECVQDMDHENMFWYRQDPGLGLRLIYFSYDVKMKEKGDIPEGYSVSREKKERFSLILESASTNQTSMYLCASSLVRLTEAFFGQGTRLTVV.

This clone showed up just once. The V call is TRBV13, the J call TRBJ2-7; 14 bases agree with TRBD2. The ends lost 4 bases at V and 2 bases at J; junction bases unmatched: 7. From germline, CDR1 is PRHDT and CDR2 FYEKMQ (reference sequence). The CDR3 contains 17 residues. The CDR3 is CASSSLGLAGATYEQYF. The CDR3 nucleotides are TGTGCCAGCAGCTCCCTGGGACTAGCGGGAGCGACCTACGAGCAGTACTTC.

This chain connects TRBV5-4 to TRBJ2-1; no reliable D call. The V and J ends lost 4 bases and 9 bases respectively, with 23 bases between them. This CDR3 has 16 residues. Germline assignment: CDR1 SGHNT and CDR2 YYREEE (reference sequence). The CDR3 DNA follows: TGTGCCAGCAGCCGAGCCGTCCCCCCTGGGCAAGGTGAGCAGTTCTTC. It is translated as CASSRAVPPGQGEQFF.

This chain uses TRBV18 with TRBJ2-3; no reliable D call. This CDR3 spans 18 amino acids. Trimming took 0 bases from V and 0 from J, leaving 16 bases between them. CDR1 and CDR2 from the germline V gene are KGHSH and LQKENI. CDR3 amino acids: CASSPPPRRLWSTDTQYF. In nucleotides, the CDR3 is TGTGCCAGCTCACCACCCCCTAGGCGTCTGTGGAGCACAGATACGCAGTATTTT.

This chain uses TRBV19 with TRBJ2-2; TRBD1 matches at 12 bases. The length of the CDR3 is 18 residues. The J segment lost 5 bases and the V segment lost 4 bases, leaving 11 bases of the junction unmatched. The germline CDR1 and CDR2 sequences are LNHDA and SQIVND (reference sequence). The CDR3 reads CASSTFKGQGASTGELFF. Here the CDR3 DNA reads TGTGCCAGTAGTACCTTCAAGGGACAGGGGGCTTCTACCGGGGAGCTGTTTTTT.

The sample holds one count of this clone. The J gene is TRBJ2-7, the V gene TRBV19, with D hard to call. CDR1 and CDR2 from the germline V gene are LNHDA and SQIVND (reference sequence). V lost 5 bases and J 3 bases, leaving 11 bases between the germline ends. This CDR3 spans 13 amino acids. Written as DNA, the CDR3 is TGTGCCAGTAGTTCCCCCCACATCTACGAGCAGTACTTC. Protein sequence: CASSSPHIYEQYF.

This clone was counted once. The same CDR3 is also encoded by other DNA sequences in this sample. The V and J genes are TRBV19 and TRBJ1-1, with D possibly being TRBD1 (6 bases). Germline CDR1 and CDR2: LNHDA and SQIVND (reference sequence). CDR3 length equals 13 residues. V lost 1 base and J lost 4, with 7 bases in between. The CDR3 reads CASSIVQGTEAFF. The CDR3, as DNA: TGTGCCAGTAGTATAGTACAGGGCACTGAAGCTTTCTTT.

V and J are TRBV5-1 and TRBJ2-2; a possible D gene is TRBD1 (6 bases). This CDR3 comprises 16 residues. V lost 0 bases and J lost 3, with 12 bases in between. Germline V gives CDR1 SGHRS, CDR2 YFSETQ. CDR3 region: CASSLAAGAYTGELFF. CDR3 bases: TGCGCCAGCAGCTTGGCGGCAGGGGCGTACACCGGGGAGCTGTTTTTT.

This clone was detected only once. The genes are TRBV19 and TRBJ2-1; TRBD2 matches 13 bases. V lost 6 bases, J lost 7 bases, and 12 bases stayed unmatched. The germline gives CDR1 LNHDA, CDR2 SQIVND (reference sequence). This CDR3 has 17 amino acids. The DNA of the CDR3 is TGTGCCAGTAGATACCGGGGACTAGCGGGAAGGTGGAATGAGCAGTTCTTC. This encodes CASRYRGLAGRWNEQFF. The whole variable domain, filled in from reference TRBV19 and TRBJ2-1, reads DGGITQSPKYLFRKEGQNVTLSCEQNLNHDAMYWYRQDPGQGLRLIYYSQIVNDFQKGDIAEGYSVSREKKESFPLTVTSAQKNPTAFYLCASRYRGLAGRWNEQFFGPGTRLTVL.

The V gene is TRBV27, the J gene TRBJ2-5; 7 bases are shared with TRBD1. Germline V lookup: CDR1 MNHEY, CDR2 SMNVEV (reference sequence). V shed 8 bases, J shed 5 bases, and the junction held 8 bases outside the gene matches. The CDR3 has 13 amino acids. The CDR3: CASGPTGWETQYF. CDR3 nucleotide sequence: TGTGCCAGCGGGCCGACAGGGTGGGAGACCCAGTACTTC.

The rearrangement joins TRBV6-2 or TRBV6-3 to TRBJ2-7; the match to TRBD2 covers 7 bases. The CDR3 covers 15 residues. Germline CDR1 reads MNHEY; CDR2 reads SVGEGT. V shed 2 bases, J shed 0 bases, and the junction held 4 bases outside the gene matches. In DNA form, the CDR3 reads TGTGCCAGCAGTTACGGGAGGGCCCACTCCTACGAGCAGTACTTC. Amino acids: CASSYGRAHSYEQYF.

The chain recombines TRBV9 with TRBJ2-5; possibly TRBD2 for D (6 bases). The CDR3 extends over 15 amino acids. Trimming cost V 3 bases and J 7 bases, with 19 bases left between them. CDR1 SGDLS and CDR2 YYNGEE come from the germline V gene. CDR3 protein: CASSALGGAGWTQYF. CDR3 DNA sequence: TGTGCCAGCAGCGCCTTAGGCGGGGCAGGGTGGACCCAGTACTTC.

The DNA of the CDR3 is TGTGCCAGCAGCTTAGTGGGAGGGCTTGAGCAGTACTTC. Its translation is CASSLVGGLEQYF. V is TRBV7-8 and J is TRBJ2-7; 7 nucleotides align to TRBD2. This CDR3 contains 13 residues. Germline CDR1 SGHVS, CDR2 FQNEAQ. V lost 1 base, J lost 7 bases, and 4 bases stayed unmatched.

The chain recombines TRBV7-8 with TRBJ1-2; D is perhaps TRBD1 (5 bases). The CDR3 covers 16 residues. Germline V gives CDR1 SGHVS, CDR2 FQNEAQ. Deletions cut 6 bases from V and 8 bases from J, with 25 bases between. The CDR3 spells CASRPTRGRGSRGYTF. CDR3 nucleotides: TGTGCCAGCAGACCTACTAGAGGACGGGGGTCAAGAGGCTACACCTTC. The whole variable domain, remainder taken from reference TRBV7-8 and TRBJ1-2, is GAGVSQSPRYKVAKRGQDVALRCDPISGHVSLFWYQQALGQGPEFLTYFQNEAQLDKSGLPSDRFFAERPEGSVSTLKIQRTQQEDSAVYLCASRPTRGRGSRGYTFGSGTRLTVV.

This clone was detected a few times. The chain uses TRBV6-2 or TRBV6-3 and TRBJ2-7, with no clear D. The CDR3 covers 12 residues. V lost 5 bases, J lost 3 bases, and 8 bases lay in between. From germline, CDR1 is MNHEY and CDR2 SVGEGT. The CDR3 bases are TGTGCCAGCAGTGACCCGGGCTACGAGCAGTACTTC. This encodes CASSDPGYEQYF.

V usage is TRBV6-6 and J usage is TRBJ2-7; the match to TRBD1 covers 7 bases. Germline V gene lookup returns CDR1 MNHNY and CDR2 SVGAGI (reference sequence). Trimming cost V 6 bases and J 3 bases; bases outside gene matches: 8. The CDR3 has 14 amino acids. The CDR3 sequence is CASRSRDSLYEQYF. The CDR3 nucleotides are TGTGCCAGCAGAAGCCGGGACAGCCTCTACGAGCAGTACTTC.